This T cell receptor (beta chain) emerged from a study of CD8+ T cells in alopecia areata. Study summary: Oral tofacitinib, 5 to 10 mg twice daily, was given in an open-label trial. General study results and limits: Elevated clonality characterized lesional scalp relative to normal scalp, particularly in alopecia totalis/universalis.

The sequencing template was cDNA reverse transcribed from extracted RNA. TCRdb's copy holds only in-frame clones and misses some; the assay was immunoSEQ multiplex PCR. This sample yields 110,000 to 150,000 clones, of which roughly three fifths are seen a single time; roughly 6.7% belongs to the top ten. Germline values: CDR1 KGHSH, CDR2 LQKENI. The CDR3 runs 14 residues. V was trimmed by 0 bases and J by 1 base, leaving 7 bases between them. Worth noting for this clone: Its antigen is undetermined.

In alopecia areata patients, both lesional scalp punch biopsies and peripheral blood were collected. Investigators sorted PBMCs to obtain both CD4+ and CD8+ T cells. The material sequenced was CD4+ T cells sorted from blood, taken at week 0. This TCR derives from a human donor with alopecia areata. The chain is built from TRBV18 and TRBJ2-7; perhaps TRBD1 as D (6 bases). The CDR3 nucleotides read TGTGCCAGCTCACCACCCGGGACATCCTACGAGCAGTACTTC. This codes for CASSPPGTSYEQYF. The full variable domain, with the rest looked up from reference TRBV18 and TRBJ2-7, is NAGVMQNPRHLVRRRGQEARLRCSPMKGHSHVYWYRQLPEEGLKFMVYLQKENIIDESGMPKERFSAEFPKEGPSILRIQQVVRGDSAAYFCASSPPGTSYEQYFGPGTRLTVT.